Sequencing of this TCR beta chain was carried out in a study of blood T cell repertoires in COVID-19. Overall study context: Sources were T cells, B-cell-depleted T cells, or PBMCs; the material itself was cDNA or gDNA.

Using immunoSEQ multiplex PCR, the repertoire was profiled, and TCRdb retains in-frame clones only, with some absent. The data show about 440,000 clones, about 87% seen once. CDR1 SGHRS and CDR2 YFSETQ come from the germline V gene. Trimming took off 4 bases at V and 7 bases at J, with 15 bases between the two ends. The CDR3 has 13 residues. This receptor was obtained from a woman aged 45 to 65 with COVID-19, enrolled during active disease. Sample: peripheral blood. The rearrangement uses TRBV5-1 and TRBJ2-7; a possible D gene is TRBD1 (5 bases). CDR3 sequence: CASSLSLGVEQYF. CDR3 sequence (DNA): TGCGCCAGCAGCCTCTCTCTAGGGGTAGAGCAGTACTTC.